The rows below give T cell receptor beta chains drawn from one sample of a study of shared T cell receptors in the human thymus. This table comes from immunoSEQ multiplex PCR, and its TCRdb copy is limited to in-frame clones, with some not included. Among some 660,000 clones, more than 70% were seen once, and the ten largest hold roughly 0.0086%. The same specimen was also included in a second study, on human thymus T cells.

The specimen sequenced was thymocytes. Receptors were obtained from a boy under two years old with a congenital heart defect. CDR3s include the opening cysteine and the closing phenylalanine or tryptophan. D genes are given only for firm matches.

D: -
V: TRBV13
CDR3: CASSSPTGSYGYTF

D: -
V: TRBV7-7
CDR3: CASSLRASSYNEQFF

D: -
V: TRBV19
CDR3: CASSILNRVGTEAFF

D: -
V: TRBV9
CDR3: CASSPRAFWEETQYF

D: TRBD1
V: TRBV5-1
CDR3: CASSSPPMGQGVRETQYF

D: -
V: TRBV5-6
CDR3: CASSLVVLETQYF

D: TRBD2
V: TRBV4-1
CDR3: CASSHKSSGGCEQYF

D: TRBD1
V: TRBV5-8
CDR3: CASSHGQANTGELFF

D: -
V: TRBV25-1
CDR3: CASSEGLRGTEAFF

D: -
V: TRBV28
CDR3: CASSPRVGLPGGTGELFF

D: TRBD1
V: TRBV28
CDR3: CASSASGTGNTEAFF

D: TRBD1
V: TRBV5-1
CDR3: CASRAGTDVYQPQHF

D: -
V: TRBV5-1
CDR3: CASSPGHLRSGNTIYF

D: -
V: TRBV28
CDR3: CASETSRTPTNQPQHF

D: TRBD2
V: TRBV20-1
CDR3: CRWGGADTQYF

D: TRBD2
V: TRBV28
CDR3: CASRPGLAGGRWFF

D: -
V: TRBV15
CDR3: CATSRQGLNEQYF

D: -
V: TRBV5-1
CDR3: CASSQDFSYEQYF

D: TRBD1
V: TRBV27
CDR3: CASSPTRTGRSSYEQYF

D: TRBD1
V: TRBV28
CDR3: CASSPIVPGQVYNEQFF

D: TRBD1
V: TRBV7-9
CDR3: CASSLRQGSYEQYF

D: TRBD1
V: TRBV19
CDR3: CASSSSLGTGKSDGYTF

D: TRBD2
V: TRBV7-9
CDR3: CASSLGLAGGQETQYF

D: -
V: TRBV5-1
CDR3: CASEFGRNQPQHF

D: -
V: TRBV6-5
CDR3: CASRGRFMISTEAFF

D: -
V: TRBV11-3
CDR3: CASSSPRRVREQYF

D: TRBD1
V: TRBV14
CDR3: CASSQTGGDYGYTF

D: -
V: TRBV28
CDR3: CASSLADYPTDTQYF

D: TRBD1
V: TRBV5-8
CDR3: CASSLGTEVCGYTF

D: -
V: TRBV5-5
CDR3: CASSANPRGQPPYEQYF

D: -
V: TRBV7-2
CDR3: CASSLEQVLRGGTF

D: TRBD1
V: TRBV4-3
CDR3: CASSPARDRDNQPQHF

D: TRBD2
V: TRBV5-6
CDR3: CASSSGTSGLGEQFF

D: TRBD1
V: TRBV30
CDR3: CAWSVYRTGMGTEAFF

D: TRBD1
V: TRBV5-1
CDR3: CASTIGQGTDTQYF

D: TRBD2
V: TRBV28
CDR3: CASSPTSGKTQYF

D: TRBD2
V: TRBV19
CDR3: CASNTGLANEQFF

D: -
V: TRBV28
CDR3: CASSLTTTDTQYF

D: -
V: TRBV7-2
CDR3: CASSKTGRADQPQHF

D: TRBD2
V: TRBV27
CDR3: CASSNRAGGPTDTQYF

D: -
V: TRBV25-1
CDR3: CASSVTGFTKAFF

D: -
V: TRBV6-5
CDR3: CASSRTESSYEQYF

D: TRBD2
V: TRBV5-1
CDR3: CASSPWTSGGQNTGELFF

D: TRBD2
V: TRBV28
CDR3: CASSAPTSENTDTQYF

D: -
V: TRBV13
CDR3: CASSFQSGVADTF

D: -
V: TRBV27
CDR3: CASSSLFRANTEAFF

D: -
V: TRBV10-3
CDR3: CAISADKTNVLTF

D: TRBD1
V: TRBV4-3
CDR3: CASSPQGLGSYNEQFF